What follows describes a single T cell receptor beta chain. The ends lost 0 bases at V and 1 base at J; junction bases unmatched: 3. This CDR3 has 17 amino acids. CDR1 is SGHDT and CDR2 is YYEEEE in the germline V gene. This specimen comes from a study of blood T cell repertoires in COVID-19. Study in general: The United States, Italy and Spain provided the acute and convalescent COVID-19 samples.

The method was immunoSEQ multiplex PCR; TCRdb's version includes in-frame clones alone and lacks a portion of them. The sample lists 200,000 or so clones, roughly 90% occurring once. The clonotype comes from a woman aged 55-70 years with acute or convalescent COVID-19. J is TRBJ2-2 and V is TRBV5-6, with 10 bases identical to TRBD2. Sequenced: peripheral blood. CDR3 DNA sequence: TGTGCCAGCAGCTTGGGCCTAGCGGGAGTGAACACCGGGGAGCTGTTTTTT. Translated: CASSLGLAGVNTGELFF.